The 27 T cell receptor beta chains given below trace back to one sample, sequenced in a study of a mutant IDH1 vaccine in newly diagnosed glioma. Profiling relied on immunoSEQ multiplex PCR, and the TCRdb table lists in-frame clones only, not all of them. The sample carries some 64,000 clones, roughly 80% recorded once. Antigen specificity for these receptors is unknown. Stated time point: week 11, during vaccination. With topical imiquimod, each dose of the vaccine consisted of 300 ug of mutant IDH1 20-mer peptide. The sample consisted of PBMCs, taken from a glioma patient whose treatment included an IDH1 peptide vaccine. These receptors all stem from a man aged 50-59 years with glioma.

This chain joins TRBV6-1 and TRBJ2-7, with 8 bases that match TRBD2. The CDR3 extends over 13 amino acids. Looked up from germline, CDR1 is MNHNS and CDR2 is SASEGT. With 9 bases clipped from V and 5 bases from J, the junction kept 9 bases outside the gene matches. In DNA form, the CDR3 reads TGTGCCAGTTGGCCGGGAGGGATCCACGAGCAGTACTTC. Protein: CASWPGGIHEQYF.

The genes are TRBV29-1 and TRBJ2-5; D not certain. The CDR3 loop spans 11 amino acids. The germline CDR1 and CDR2 sequences are SQVTM and ANQGSEA. V gave up 1 base and J gave up 6 bases, with 6 bases separating them. The CDR3 sequence: CSVEGSKTQYF. The CDR3 DNA follows: TGCAGCGTTGAAGGATCGAAGACCCAGTACTTC.

V gene TRBV27 combines with J gene TRBJ2-3, with 14 bases fitting TRBD2. CDR1 is MNHEY and CDR2 is SMNVEV in the germline V gene (reference sequence). The CDR3 consists of 16 residues. Trimming removed 5 bases from V and 6 bases from J; junction bases left unmatched: 7. The CDR3 protein is CASSVGTSGSFDTQYF. Here the CDR3 DNA reads TGTGCCAGCAGTGTCGGGACTAGCGGGAGTTTTGATACGCAGTATTTT.

This chain uses TRBV27 with TRBJ2-1; D gene unclear. V lost 4 bases and J 4 bases, leaving 5 bases between the germline ends. Germline lookup yields CDR1 MNHEY and CDR2 SMNVEV (reference sequence). The CDR3 runs to 12 residues. In nucleotides, the CDR3 is TGTGCCAGCAGTTCGAGGTACAATGAGCAGTTCTTC. It specifies CASSSRYNEQFF.

J is TRBJ1-3 and V is TRBV30; 10 nucleotides agree with TRBD1. From germline, CDR1 is GTSNPN and CDR2 SVGIG (reference sequence). Trimming cost V 3 bases and J 4 bases; bases outside gene matches: 6. CDR3 length: 15 amino acids. CDR3 sequence reads: CAWRVTGGSGNTIYF. The CDR3 DNA reads as TGTGCCTGGAGAGTGACAGGGGGCTCGGGAAACACCATATATTTT.

The chain joins TRBV29-1 to TRBJ2-1; no firm D call. The CDR3 sequence is 10 residues long. CDR1 is SQVTM and CDR2 is ANQGSEA in the germline V gene. The V gene lost 2 bases and the J gene lost 7 bases, with 3 bases spanning the gap. The CDR3 DNA sequence: TGCAGCGTTGAAAGGAATGAGCAGTTCTTC. It specifies CSVERNEQFF.

This rearrangement joins TRBV7-8 to TRBJ2-2; TRBD2 matches 7 bases. Germline V CDR1 and CDR2: SGHVS, FQNEAQ. V trimming: 1 base; J trimming: 2 bases; junction bases outside the gene matches: 1. This CDR3 is built from 15 residues. CDR3 sequence (DNA): TGTGCCAGCAGCTTAGGACTAGCTAACACCGGGGAGCTGTTTTTT. Its protein product is CASSLGLANTGELFF.

This clone has just a few counts. This sequence joins TRBV30 and TRBJ2-2; 10 bases agree with TRBD1. The trim removed 2 bases at V and 6 bases at J, leaving 9 bases unmatched. The CDR3 is 16 residues long. CDR1 is GTSNPN and CDR2 is SVGIG in the germline V gene (reference sequence). CDR3 nucleotides: TGTGCCTGGAGTCCGACAGGGGGCCATTCCCCCGGGGAGCTGTTTTTT. Protein product: CAWSPTGGHSPGELFF.

The chain links TRBV15 to TRBJ2-1, with TRBD2 matching 13 bases. Per germline, CDR1 LNHNV and CDR2 YYDKDF (reference sequence). The CDR3 length is 18 residues. Unmatched junction bases numbered 7, after V lost 5 bases and J lost 0 bases. Here the CDR3 DNA reads TGTGCCACCAGCTATCCGGGACTAGCGGGGAGCTCCTACAATGAGCAGTTCTTC. This codes for CATSYPGLAGSSYNEQFF.

CDR3 sequence: CASSLSGRATDTQYF. As DNA, the CDR3 is TGTGCCAGCAGCCTGAGCGGGAGGGCCACAGATACGCAGTATTTT. The chain carries TRBV7-9 and TRBJ2-3; TRBD2 agrees at 10 bases. Germline CDR1 reads SEHNR; CDR2 reads FQNEAQ (reference sequence). The CDR3 runs to 15 residues. J gave up 2 bases and V 5 bases, and 4 bases lay outside the gene matches.

The chain carries TRBV5-4 and TRBJ1-2; D is unclear. The CDR3 extends over 14 amino acids. Between the trimmed V and J ends, which lost 0 bases and 2 bases, there was a span of 8 bases. Per the germline V gene, CDR1 is SGHNT and CDR2 is YYREEE (reference sequence). The CDR3 DNA is TGTGCCAGCAGCTTGGAGTTGGGCAACTATGGCTACACCTTC. Translating it yields CASSLELGNYGYTF.

The genes are TRBV27 and TRBJ2-5, with 14 nucleotides matching TRBD2. The CDR3 is made up of 15 amino acids. Germline V gene data show CDR1 as MNHEY and CDR2 as SMNVEV (reference sequence). V shed 8 bases, J shed 10 bases, and the junction held 12 bases outside the gene matches. CDR3 sequence: CASRTGGTSGGHQYF. The CDR3 region has the DNA TGTGCCAGCCGAACAGGCGGGACTAGCGGGGGCCACCAGTACTTC.

J is TRBJ1-2 and V is TRBV4-1; 9 nucleotides align to TRBD1. Germline-derived CDR1 and CDR2 are MGHRA and YSYEKL. J gave up 2 bases and V 3 bases, and 7 bases lay outside the gene matches. The CDR3 spans 16 residues. The CDR3 is CASSHLGTGKNYGYTF. DNA of the CDR3: TGCGCCAGCAGCCACCTCGGGACAGGGAAGAACTATGGCTACACCTTC.

The CDR3 is CASSPAGTPWIEQYF. The CDR3 nucleotides read TGTGCCAGCAGCCCCGCCGGGACCCCATGGATCGAGCAGTACTTC. The chain joins TRBV7-9 to TRBJ2-7, with D perhaps TRBD1 or TRBD2 (5 bases each). The germline gives CDR1 SEHNR, CDR2 FQNEAQ (reference sequence). V was clipped by 5 bases and J by 6 bases, with 20 bases between them. CDR3 size: 15 residues. Based on the CDR3 plus reference TRBV7-9 and TRBJ2-7, the full variable domain is DTGVSQNPRHKITKRGQNVTFRCDPISEHNRLYWYRQTLGQGPEFLTYFQNEAQLEKSRLLSDRFSAERPKGSFSTLEIQRTEQGDSAMYLCASSPAGTPWIEQYFGPGTRLTVT.

The chain combines TRBV7-2 with TRBJ2-5, with D unclear. Per the germline V gene, CDR1 is SGHTA and CDR2 is FQGNSA. This CDR3 is 13 amino acids long. V was cut by 1 base and J by 9 bases, with 12 bases left in between. In DNA, the CDR3 is TGTGCCAGCAGCTTAGAGGTACCTTCCTCCCAGTACTTC. Amino acids: CASSLEVPSSQYF.

This chain connects TRBV10-3 to TRBJ2-7; weak D call: TRBD1 (6 bases). The V end lost 10 bases, the J end lost 4 bases, and 14 bases lay between the germline ends. This CDR3 spans 12 amino acids. The germline gives CDR1 ENHRY, CDR2 SYGVKD. CDR3 sequence reads: CATAPQGYEQYF. The CDR3 region has the DNA TGTGCCACCGCCCCACAGGGTTACGAGCAGTACTTC.

V gene TRBV6-4 combines with J gene TRBJ2-3; 7 bases map to TRBD1. Losses at the gene ends were 6 bases for V and 6 bases for J; bases not matched to a gene: 12. Germline CDR1 MRHNA, CDR2 SNTAGT. This CDR3 is 15 amino acids long. This chain's CDR3 is CASRTGQVGNDTQYF. The CDR3 bases are TGTGCCAGCAGGACAGGACAGGTAGGCAACGATACGCAGTATTTT.

The gene calls are TRBV7-9 and TRBJ2-3; D remains unclear. The CDR3 has 16 residues. Trimming removed 2 bases at V and 0 bases at J, with 12 bases between. CDR1 is SEHNR, CDR2 FQNEAQ, per germline (reference sequence). The CDR3 here is CASSLRVSSSTDTQYF. The CDR3 DNA is TGTGCCAGCAGCTTACGGGTCAGCTCTAGCACAGATACGCAGTATTTT.

This chain uses TRBV7-2 with TRBJ1-2; D unresolved. Germline CDR1 is SGHTA and CDR2 is FQGNSA. V lost 7 bases to trimming and J lost 4 bases, with 19 bases between them. The CDR3 length is 15 residues. CDR3 region: CASNPGPGNGYGYTF. The CDR3 nucleotides read TGTGCCAGCAACCCCGGGCCGGGGAACGGCTATGGCTACACCTTC.

The J gene is TRBJ2-7, the V gene TRBV7-8, with D perhaps matching TRBD1 (6 bases). Germline lookup yields CDR1 SGHVS and CDR2 FQNEAQ. The CDR3 covers 14 residues. V was shortened by 1 base and J by 5 bases, with 12 bases between the two germline ends. The CDR3 reads CASSLGIGGDEQYF. The CDR3 region has the DNA TGTGCCAGCAGCTTAGGAATAGGGGGAGACGAGCAGTACTTC.

The CDR3 DNA follows: TGTGCCAGCAGCACTATTTTGGGAACCGGGACTGGCTATGAGCAGTTCTTC. Its translation is CASSTILGTGTGYEQFF. The chain employs TRBV7-8 and TRBJ2-1; perhaps TRBD2 as D (6 bases). With 5 bases removed from V and 8 bases from J, the gap between germline ends came to 25 bases. From germline, CDR1 is SGHVS and CDR2 FQNEAQ. There are 17 residues in the CDR3.

The V gene is TRBV7-8, the J gene TRBJ2-3; TRBD2 matches 8 bases. The V gene's germline CDR1 is SGHVS and CDR2 FQNEAQ. The CDR3 is 15 residues long. V was pared by 2 bases and J by 4 bases, with 5 bases of the junction left unmatched. The CDR3 loop is CASSLLAGVPDTQYF. The DNA for the CDR3 is TGTGCCAGCAGCTTACTAGCGGGTGTCCCAGATACGCAGTATTTT.

The chain couples TRBV14 to TRBJ1-2; possibly TRBD1 for D (5 bases). The CDR3 length is 14 residues. Trimming shortened V by 5 bases and J by 2 bases, and 12 bases separated the two germline ends. Per the germline V gene, CDR1 is SGHDN and CDR2 is FVKESK. The CDR3 here is CASSSYGTNYGYTF. For the CDR3, the DNA is TGTGCCAGCAGCAGCTACGGGACCAACTATGGCTACACCTTC.

The chain uses TRBV28 and TRBJ1-2; D not resolved. The CDR3 sequence is 12 residues long. Deletions cut 2 bases from V and 6 bases from J, with 7 bases between. CDR1 MDHEN and CDR2 SYDVKM come from the germline V gene. CDR3 residues: CASSLPQHGYTF. DNA of the CDR3: TGTGCCAGCAGTTTACCCCAGCATGGCTACACCTTC.

The rearrangement links TRBV29-1 to TRBJ1-6; 9 bases map to TRBD1. The V and J ends lost 4 bases and 6 bases, in that order; junction bases with no gene match: 4. The CDR3 extends over 14 amino acids. In germline, CDR1 is SQVTM, CDR2 ANQGSEA. The CDR3 loop reads CSVAEGQGNSPLHF. DNA of the CDR3: TGCAGCGTTGCGGAGGGACAGGGTAATTCACCCCTCCACTTT.

J is TRBJ2-5 and V is TRBV5-1; D is possibly TRBD2 (6 bases). Germline lookup yields CDR1 SGHRS and CDR2 YFSETQ. CDR3 length: 16 residues. V was pared by 1 base and J by 4 bases, with 17 bases between. The CDR3 loop reads CASSLTGSGFGETQYF. In DNA form, the CDR3 reads TGCGCCAGCAGCTTGACTGGTAGCGGCTTTGGAGAGACCCAGTACTTC.

The chain recombines TRBV6-5 with TRBJ2-1; D is unresolved. This CDR3 has 13 residues. The V and J ends lost 0 bases and 7 bases respectively, with 7 bases between them. The germline V gene encodes CDR1 MNHEY and CDR2 SVGAGI. As DNA, the CDR3 is TGTGCCAGCAGTTACTCGAACGGAAATGAGCAGTTCTTC. Residues: CASSYSNGNEQFF.